This T cell receptor (beta chain) was retrieved from a study of T cell clonotyping in hematopoietic cell transplantation. The CDR3 is made up of 16 amino acids. CDR1 is GTSNPN, CDR2 SVGIG, per germline (reference sequence). Trimming took 2 bases from V and 5 from J; bases not matched to a gene: 13. Clones were read by immunoSEQ multiplex PCR, and TCRdb kept only the in-frame ones, dropping some. The sample consists of under 5,500 clones, more than 20% of them appearing once. The source of this sequence is a male patient aged 35-55 years who had an allogeneic stem cell transplant from an unrelated donor, so the T cells may come from the graft donor. Some clones in this sample may be carry-over from other donors' samples. The chain has TRBV30 and TRBJ2-5; TRBD2 agrees at 8 bases. Specimen: peripheral blood mononuclear cells, collected 180 days after allogeneic stem cell transplant. The CDR3 spells CAWSLGGLGGMETQYF. In nucleotides, the CDR3 is TGTGCCTGGAGTCTGGGGGGACTAGGAGGCATGGAGACCCAGTACTTC.